Included here is one TCR beta chain sequence, with context. The data were taken from a study of blood T cell repertoires in COVID-19. Study-wide background: Samples representing acute and convalescent COVID-19 were sourced from the United States, Italy and Spain. Sample material is recorded as cDNA or gDNA derived from T cells, B-cell-depleted T cells, or PBMCs.

In the study's own analysis: Researchers report that nucleated cell counts were estimated from reference gene primer amplification. Sequenced by immunoSEQ multiplex PCR; TCRdb stores in-frame clones only, minus some. V, J and clone size reflect that table, while D and trimming were determined from the DNA. The data contain more than 12,000 clones, just under 90% of them singletons. The junction had 14 bases not matched to a gene; V was cut back by 5 bases and J by 9 bases. The CDR3 has 16 amino acids. CDR1 is SEHNR, CDR2 FQNEAQ, per germline (reference sequence). The rearrangement uses TRBV7-9 and TRBJ2-1; 9 nucleotides line up with TRBD2. This clonotype was sampled from a human donor in a cohort sampled during active COVID-19. Sequencing used peripheral blood. CDR3 DNA sequence: TGTGCCAGCAGCCGCTCGGGCGGGAGGGCGCATTTTGAGCAGTTCTTC. It encodes CASSRSGGRAHFEQFF. Variable domain in full (rest from reference TRBV7-9 and TRBJ2-1): DTGVSQNPRHKITKRGQNVTFRCDPISEHNRLYWYRQTLGQGPEFLTYFQNEAQLEKSRLLSDRFSAERPKGSFSTLEIQRTEQGDSAMYLCASSRSGGRAHFEQFFGPGTRLTVL.